This T cell receptor (beta chain) was captured in a study of shared clonotypes between healthy human individuals. Study-wide background: Ranging from 18 to 49 in age, donors were two women and three men. Study-wide points: Though the depth was large, rarefaction showed that sorted-subset sequencing was incomplete. Clonotypes not shared had lower generation probabilities than those common to all four donors. Researchers sampled only blood; tissue repertoires likely differ.

A single count supports this clone. The antigen remains unidentified. CD45RO negativity and positive selection for CCR7 defined naive CD8 cells, a population that excluded terminally differentiated effector memory CD45RA+ cells. TCRdb keeps only in-frame clones here, not all; method: immunoSEQ multiplex PCR. Here the sample spans 1.5 million to 2.5 million clones, over 85% being singletons. Sequencing was done on a sample of naive CD8+ T cells sorted from blood. This TCR derives from a man aged 18 to 30 in good health.

As DNA, the CDR3 is TGTGCCTGGAGTGTAGTCGGGGGCACTGAAGCTTTCTTT. Translated: CAWSVVGGTEAFF. The chain couples TRBV30 to TRBJ1-1, with D perhaps matching TRBD1 (5 bases). The CDR3 runs to 13 residues. CDR1 is GTSNPN, CDR2 SVGIG, per germline (reference sequence). V dropped 0 bases and J dropped 4 bases, with 9 bases sitting between them.